Below are 12 T cell receptor beta chains sequenced from a single sample in a study of T cells in tuberculosis. The time point is: new active TB diagnosis, blood taken before or within 7 days of starting treatment. Clones were sequenced by immunoSEQ multiplex PCR, and TCRdb holds only the in-frame ones, with some missing. The top ten clones hold 4% to 5.5% of a sample with under 40,000 clones, roughly 94% of them seen once. The sample here was PBMCs, taken at tuberculosis diagnosis. Receptor source: an adult with tuberculosis.

The chain couples TRBV6-5 to TRBJ1-1; D call uncertain. V lost 8 bases to trimming and J lost 1 base, with 8 bases between them. Per the germline V gene, CDR1 is MNHEY and CDR2 is SVGAGI. The CDR3 totals 12 residues. The CDR3 region has the DNA TGTGCCAGCTCTTCCTGGAACACTGAAGCTTTCTTT. Amino acids: CASSSWNTEAFF.

This rearrangement joins TRBV5-1 to TRBJ2-1; D might be TRBD1 (6 bases). From germline, CDR1 is SGHRS and CDR2 YFSETQ. CDR3 length: 14 amino acids. The V and J ends lost 3 bases and 7 bases respectively, with 14 bases between them. This CDR3 reads CASSSQATGNEQFF. CDR3 DNA sequence: TGCGCCAGCAGCTCCCAAGCGACAGGTAATGAGCAGTTCTTC.

The chain has TRBV5-8 and TRBJ2-3, with D perhaps TRBD1 (6 bases). The CDR3 spans 15 residues. Germline V lookup: CDR1 SGHTS, CDR2 YDEGEE. Trimming took off 0 bases at V and 5 bases at J, with 13 bases between the two ends. The CDR3 DNA reads as TGTGCCAGCAGCTTGGCCCCGCGCAGGGGAGATACGCAGTATTTT. Protein sequence: CASSLAPRRGDTQYF.

The chain is built from TRBV11-3 and TRBJ1-1; D unclear. Germline assignment: CDR1 SGHNT and CDR2 YENEEA. Trimming left V 1 base short and J 1 base short, with 10 bases between. The length of the CDR3 is 15 residues. The CDR3 loop reads CASSLGLRQNTEAFF. The CDR3 coding sequence is TGTGCCAGCAGCTTAGGATTGCGGCAGAACACTGAAGCTTTCTTT.

The chain carries TRBV11-3 and TRBJ1-1; TRBD1 matches at 10 bases. CDR1 is SGHNT and CDR2 is YENEEA in the germline V gene. The CDR3 loop spans 16 amino acids. Losses at the gene ends were 5 bases for V and 6 bases for J; bases not matched to a gene: 12. CDR3 DNA: TGTGCCAGCAGCCTTCGCCGGGACAGGGGAGACGCTGAAGCTTTCTTT. Translating it yields CASSLRRDRGDAEAFF.

This chain links TRBV27 with TRBJ1-6; 9 nucleotides match TRBD1. Germline CDR1 reads MNHEY; CDR2 reads SMNVEV (reference sequence). This CDR3 spans 13 amino acids. V lost 4 bases, J lost 10 bases, and 2 bases stayed unmatched. This chain's CDR3 is CASSWDRVSPLHF. CDR3 in DNA: TGTGCCAGCAGTTGGGACAGGGTCTCACCCCTCCACTTT.

The chain couples TRBV5-5 to TRBJ1-1, with TRBD1 identical over 9 bases. CDR3 length: 14 residues. J was trimmed by 4 bases and V by 2 bases; bases with no gene match: 3. Looked up from germline, CDR1 is SGHKS and CDR2 is YYEKEE (reference sequence). In nucleotides, the CDR3 is TGTGCCAGCAGCTTACAGGGGGCGGGCACTGAAGCTTTCTTT. Amino acid sequence: CASSLQGAGTEAFF.

The chain uses TRBV14 and TRBJ2-7; D possibly corresponds to TRBD1 (5 bases). V was cut by 0 bases and J by 3 bases, with 9 bases left in between. Germline V gives CDR1 SGHDN, CDR2 FVKESK. This CDR3 region has 14 residues. CDR3 DNA sequence: TGTGCCAGCAGCCAAGATGGGGCAATCTACGAGCAGTACTTC. Translated: CASSQDGAIYEQYF.

This chain links TRBV5-8 with TRBJ2-3; 14 bases match TRBD2. Germline CDR1 reads SGHTS; CDR2 reads YDEGEE. J gave up 6 bases and V 3 bases, and 6 bases lay outside the gene matches. This CDR3 comprises 16 residues. CDR3 nucleotides: TGTGCCAGCAGCTACGGACTAGCGGGGGGAGGTGATACGCAGTATTTT. This sequence encodes CASSYGLAGGGDTQYF.

This clone was recorded only once. The rearrangement uses TRBV19 and TRBJ2-2; 12 bases agree with TRBD1. V trimming: 9 bases; J trimming: 3 bases; junction bases outside the gene matches: 14. Per the germline V gene, CDR1 is LNHDA and CDR2 is SQIVND (reference sequence). This CDR3 region has 18 residues. CDR3 region: CASRLAGTGGLDTGELFF. CDR3 bases: TGTGCCAGCAGATTAGCCGGGACAGGGGGCCTCGACACCGGGGAGCTGTTTTTT.

Comments on this clone: One junction end does not reproduce the germline sequence, and a read error may be involved. This chain links TRBV30 with TRBJ2-5; the match to TRBD2 covers 11 bases. Germline assignment: CDR1 GTSNPN and CDR2 SVGIG (reference sequence). The CDR3 loop spans 12 amino acids. The CDR3 loop reads CAGRTSGETQYF. CDR3 nucleotide sequence: TGTGCCGGGAGGACTAGCGGGGAGACCCAGTACTTC.

The V call is TRBV27, the J call TRBJ1-2; weak D call: TRBD1 (5 bases). Germline CDR1 is MNHEY and CDR2 is SMNVEV (reference sequence). V was cut by 4 bases and J by 3 bases, with 9 bases left in between. The CDR3 runs to 13 residues. CDR3 residues: CASSSGSYYGYTF. The CDR3 DNA is TGTGCCAGCAGTTCAGGGTCCTACTATGGCTACACCTTC.